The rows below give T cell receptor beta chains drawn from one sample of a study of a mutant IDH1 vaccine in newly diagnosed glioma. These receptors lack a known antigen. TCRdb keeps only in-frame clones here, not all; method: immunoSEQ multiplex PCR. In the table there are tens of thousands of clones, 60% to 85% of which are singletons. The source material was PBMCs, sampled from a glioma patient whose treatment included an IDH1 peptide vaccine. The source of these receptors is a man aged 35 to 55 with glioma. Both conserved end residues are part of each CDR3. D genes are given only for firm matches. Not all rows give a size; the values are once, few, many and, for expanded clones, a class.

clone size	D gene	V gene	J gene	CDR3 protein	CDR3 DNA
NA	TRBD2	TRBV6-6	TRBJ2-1	CASSNSGRAGDEQFF	TGTGCCAGCAGTAATAGCGGGAGGGCCGGGGATGAGCAGTTCTTC
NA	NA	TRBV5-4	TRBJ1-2	CASSPNRRSNYGYTF	TGTGCCAGCAGCCCGAACAGGCGTTCTAACTATGGCTACACCTTC
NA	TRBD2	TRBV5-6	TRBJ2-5	CASSTGLAEETQYF	TGTGCCAGCAGCACCGGACTAGCGGAAGAGACCCAGTACTTC
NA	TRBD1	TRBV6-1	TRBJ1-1	CARDRGLGTEAFF	TGTGCCAGAGACAGGGGGCTGGGCACTGAAGCTTTCTTT
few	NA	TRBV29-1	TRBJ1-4	CSVGGPTHNEKLFF	TGCAGCGTTGGGGGCCCCACTCATAATGAAAAACTGTTTTTT
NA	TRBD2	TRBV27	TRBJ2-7	CASSRTSGYEQYF	TGTGCCAGCAGCCGGACTAGCGGCTACGAGCAGTACTTC
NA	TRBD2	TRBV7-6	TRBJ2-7	CASSTLAEGEQYF	TGTGCCAGCAGTACTCTAGCGGAGGGTGAGCAGTACTTC
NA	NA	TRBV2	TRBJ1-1	CASSLDGYTEAFF	TGTGCCAGCAGTTTGGACGGTTACACTGAAGCTTTCTTT
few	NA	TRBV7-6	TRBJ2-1	CASSSGSSRGEQFF	TGTGCCAGCAGTTCCGGGAGTTCGCGGGGTGAGCAGTTCTTC
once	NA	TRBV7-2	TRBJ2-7	CASSLRPSYEQYF	TGTGCCAGCTCTCTTCGTCCCTCCTACGAGCAGTACTTC
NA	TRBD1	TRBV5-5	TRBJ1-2	CASSLGQGDYGYTF	TGTGCCAGCAGCCTGGGACAGGGGGACTATGGCTACACCTTC
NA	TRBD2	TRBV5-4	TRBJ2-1	CASSLDPAGVIYNEQFF	TGTGCCAGCAGCTTGGATCCAGCGGGAGTGATCTACAATGAGCAGTTCTTC
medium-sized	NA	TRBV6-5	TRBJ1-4	CASSRTWGEKLFF	TGTGCCAGCAGTCGCACGTGGGGAGAAAAACTGTTTTTT
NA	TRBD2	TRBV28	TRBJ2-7	CASSSPAGTSSRVGSEQYF	TGTGCCAGCAGTTCCCCGGCCGGGACTAGCTCACGAGTCGGTTCCGAGCAGTACTTC
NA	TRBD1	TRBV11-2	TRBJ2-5	CASSLEAGGLGETQYF	TGTGCCAGCAGCTTAGAGGCAGGGGGCTTAGGAGAGACCCAGTACTTC
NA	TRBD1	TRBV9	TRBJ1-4	CASSAFGQVDEKLFF	TGTGCCAGCAGCGCCTTTGGACAGGTGGATGAAAAACTGTTTTTT
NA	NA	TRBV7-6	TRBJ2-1	CASSLATFNEQFF	TGTGCCAGCAGCTTAGCGACCTTCAATGAGCAGTTCTTC
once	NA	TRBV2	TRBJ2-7	CASSGSYEQYF	TGTGCCAGCAGTGGGTCCTACGAGCAGTACTTC
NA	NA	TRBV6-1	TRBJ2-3	CASSEAAGGGSDTQYF	TGTGCCAGCAGTGAAGCGGCCGGGGGCGGGTCAGATACGCAGTATTTT
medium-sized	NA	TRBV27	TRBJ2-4	CASSLVPPSGNIQYF	TGTGCCAGCAGTTTAGTCCCACCCAGCGGAAACATTCAGTACTTC
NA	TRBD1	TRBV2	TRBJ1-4	CASRRGQQEKLFF	TGTGCCAGCAGGAGGGGACAGCAGGAAAAACTGTTTTTT
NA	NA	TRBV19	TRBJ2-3	CASSIGRSDTQYF	TGTGCCAGTAGTATCGGAAGGTCAGATACGCAGTATTTT
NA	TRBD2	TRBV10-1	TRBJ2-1	CASSDGGAYNEQFF	TGCGCCAGCAGTGACGGGGGGGCTTACAATGAGCAGTTCTTC
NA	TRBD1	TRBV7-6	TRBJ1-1	CASSLASDWTGDTEAFF	TGTGCCAGCAGCTTAGCCTCCGATTGGACAGGGGACACTGAAGCTTTCTTT
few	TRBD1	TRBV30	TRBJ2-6	CAWSWTGAGGANVLTF	TGTGCCTGGAGCTGGACAGGGGCTGGCGGGGCCAACGTCCTGACTTTC
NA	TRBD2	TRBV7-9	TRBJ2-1	CASSSSGLAVNEQFF	TGTGCCAGCAGCTCCTCGGGACTAGCGGTCAATGAGCAGTTCTTC
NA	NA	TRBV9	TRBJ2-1	CASSVAVGYNEQFF	TGTGCCAGCAGCGTAGCGGTGGGCTACAATGAGCAGTTCTTC
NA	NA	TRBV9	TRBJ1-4	CASSVRGGSEKLFF	TGTGCCAGCAGCGTACGGGGGGGTAGTGAAAAACTGTTTTTT
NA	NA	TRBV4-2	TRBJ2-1	CASSQESSYNEQFF	TGTGCCAGCAGCCAAGAGAGCTCCTACAATGAGCAGTTCTTC
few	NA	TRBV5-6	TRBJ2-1	CASSLGPTSNEQFF	TGTGCCAGCAGCTTGGGTCCTACCTCGAATGAGCAGTTCTTC
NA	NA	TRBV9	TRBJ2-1	CASSVGGGPYNEQFF	TGTGCCAGCAGCGTAGGGGGCGGGCCGTACAATGAGCAGTTCTTC
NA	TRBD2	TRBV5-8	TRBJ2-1	CASSSRLAGGPWEQFF	TGTGCCAGCAGCTCACGACTAGCGGGAGGGCCATGGGAGCAGTTCTTC
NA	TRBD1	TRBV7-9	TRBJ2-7	CASSSSTGGSSYEQYF	TGTGCCAGCAGCTCCTCGACAGGGGGCAGCTCCTACGAGCAGTACTTC
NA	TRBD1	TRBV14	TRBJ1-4	CASSHAGTGGEKLFF	TGTGCCAGCAGCCATGCCGGGACAGGGGGTGAAAAACTGTTTTTT
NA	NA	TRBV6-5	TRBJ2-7	CASNFRDFLTSEQYF	TGTGCCAGCAATTTCCGGGACTTCCTCACCTCCGAGCAGTACTTC
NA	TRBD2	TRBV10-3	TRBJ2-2	CAISLDERGLTGELFF	TGTGCCATCAGCCTCGATGAGAGGGGACTAACCGGGGAGCTGTTTTTT
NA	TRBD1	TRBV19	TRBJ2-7	CASSDTGTGSREQYF	TGTGCCAGTAGTGACACCGGGACAGGGAGTAGAGAGCAGTACTTC
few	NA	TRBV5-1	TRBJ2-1	CASSLNSDEQFF	TGCGCCAGCAGCCTCAACTCGGATGAGCAGTTCTTC
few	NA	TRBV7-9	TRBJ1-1	CASSRRTGNTEAFF	TGTGCCAGCAGTCGGCGGACGGGGAACACTGAAGCTTTCTTT
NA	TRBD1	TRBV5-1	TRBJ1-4	CASSLDEGALANEKLFF	TGCGCCAGCAGCTTGGATGAGGGGGCACTAGCTAATGAAAAACTGTTTTTT
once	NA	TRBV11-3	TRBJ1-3	CASRPTAEAGNTIYF	TGTGCCAGCAGACCGACAGCGGAGGCTGGAAACACCATATATTTT
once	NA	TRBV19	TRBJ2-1	CASSIVGSVNEQFF	TGTGCCAGTAGTATAGTAGGATCCGTCAATGAGCAGTTCTTC
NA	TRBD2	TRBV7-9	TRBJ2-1	CASSLAAGVPYNEQFF	TGTGCCAGCAGCTTAGCAGCGGGAGTACCCTACAATGAGCAGTTCTTC
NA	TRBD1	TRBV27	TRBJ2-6	CASSHDRGSGANVLTF	TGTGCCAGCAGTCACGACAGGGGGTCAGGGGCCAACGTCCTGACTTTC